This T cell receptor beta chain was obtained from a study of blood T cell repertoires in COVID-19. V was pared by 2 bases and J by 6 bases, with 16 bases between. Germline CDR1 and CDR2: MGHRA and YSYEKL. The CDR3 sequence is 15 residues long. Clones were sequenced by immunoSEQ multiplex PCR, and TCRdb holds only the in-frame ones, with some missing. The sample yields a few hundred thousand clones, roughly 80% seen once. The genes are TRBV4-1 and TRBJ1-2; D is unclear. Specimen: peripheral blood. The clonotype originates from a woman of 80 years or more with COVID-19, enrolled during active disease. The CDR3: CASSQIGSQRNGYTF. In DNA form, the CDR3 reads TGCGCCAGCAGCCAAATCGGCAGCCAGAGGAATGGCTACACCTTC.